Below are 16 T cell receptor beta chains sequenced from a single sample in a study of T-cell reconstitution after alpha-beta-depleted transplantation in children. A library of TCRbeta sequences, prepared with unique molecular identifiers, was generated. From the PCR reads, TCRdb called clonotypes with MiXCR, one entry per CDR3 protein. This table has 700,000 to 950,000 distinct CDR3 sequences, 15% to 20% appearing once. Sequenced here: PBMCs, mostly from graft donor cells, sampled 360 days after TCRalphabeta/CD19-depleted stem cell transplant. These receptors were collected from a male patient aged 10 to 17 who had a stem cell transplant for acute lymphoblastic leukemia, so the T cells may come from the graft donor.

This clonotype was recorded once. The rearrangement joins TRBV3-1 to TRBJ1-2; TRBD1 matches at 9 bases. The CDR3 runs 15 residues. With V trimmed by 0 bases and J by 6 bases, 5 bases remained unmatched. From germline, CDR1 is LGHDT and CDR2 YNNKEL (reference sequence). This CDR3 reads CASSQETGQGNGYTF. DNA of the CDR3: TGTGCCAGCAGCCAAGAGACCGGACAGGGGAATGGCTACACCTTC.

This clonotype was detected many times. V and J are TRBV4-1 and TRBJ2-2; no reliable D call. V was trimmed by 1 base and J by 5 bases, leaving 11 bases between them. Germline CDR1 reads MGHRA; CDR2 reads YSYEKL. CDR3 length equals 15 residues. The CDR3 DNA follows: TGCGCCAGCAGCCAAGGGTCCCTAGATACCGGGGAGCTGTTTTTT. The encoded protein is CASSQGSLDTGELFF.

The chain couples TRBV7-3 to TRBJ1-1, with TRBD1 as a possible D gene (5 bases). Germline V CDR1 and CDR2: SGHTA, FQGTGA. The CDR3 is 17 residues long. V gave up 3 bases and J gave up 3 bases, with 20 bases separating them. This CDR3 is CASSLRAGGSRDTEAFF. The DNA of the CDR3 is TGTGCCAGCAGCTTGCGGGCCGGGGGGTCGCGGGACACTGAAGCTTTCTTT.

The V and J genes are TRBV25-1 and TRBJ2-7; 11 nucleotides line up with TRBD2. Germline loops: CDR1 MGHDK, CDR2 SYGVNS. Trimming took 3 bases from V and 0 from J; bases not matched to a gene: 10. The CDR3 is made up of 18 amino acids. The DNA for the CDR3 is TGTGCCAGCAGTGACCTAGCGGGAGGCGCCCCCAGCTCCTACGAGCAGTACTTC. Its translation: CASSDLAGGAPSSYEQYF.

This clonotype was found many times. CDR3 region: CSVKRERSYNEQFF. The CDR3, as DNA: TGCAGCGTTAAACGGGAGAGGTCCTACAATGAGCAGTTCTTC. The chain carries TRBV29-1 and TRBJ2-1; D is perhaps TRBD2 (6 bases). Trimming took off 5 bases at V and 1 base at J, with 12 bases between the two ends. In germline, CDR1 is SQVTM, CDR2 ANQGSEA. The CDR3 sequence is 14 residues long.

Many counts were recorded for this clonotype. This rearrangement joins TRBV20-1 to TRBJ2-3; possible D gene TRBD1, 6 bases. The CDR3 length is 13 residues. Trimming took off 5 bases at V and 2 bases at J, with 11 bases between the two ends. Germline V lookup: CDR1 DFQATT, CDR2 SNEGSKA (reference sequence). The CDR3 is CSAQGTPTDTQYF. CDR3 coding DNA: TGCAGTGCTCAGGGGACCCCCACAGATACGCAGTATTTT.

This clonotype has ten or more counts. This chain uses TRBV2 with TRBJ2-7; 7 bases match TRBD2. This CDR3 has 12 residues. V was clipped by 6 bases and J by 9 bases; unmatched bases: 8. Germline CDR1 is SNHLY and CDR2 is FYNNEI. The CDR3 loop reads CASRGTIGSQYF. CDR3 sequence (DNA): TGTGCCAGCAGGGGGACTATCGGTTCGCAGTACTTC.

The chain has TRBV5-1 and TRBJ2-1; 11 nucleotides match TRBD2. Looked up from germline, CDR1 is SGHRS and CDR2 is YFSETQ. With V trimmed by 3 bases and J by 7 bases, 3 bases remained unmatched. The CDR3 sequence is 14 residues long. The DNA of the CDR3 is TGCGCCAGCAGCTCTAGCGGGAGGTGGAATGAGCAGTTCTTC. It translates to CASSSSGRWNEQFF.

The table lists this clonotype with many counts. This chain joins TRBV29-1 and TRBJ2-5; D unclear. Germline CDR1 SQVTM, CDR2 ANQGSEA. CDR3 size: 12 residues. Deletions cut 4 bases from V and 5 bases from J, with 11 bases between. This CDR3 reads CSVARLGETQYF. DNA of the CDR3: TGCAGCGTTGCCAGACTCGGGGAGACCCAGTACTTC.

The chain employs TRBV30 and TRBJ2-5; 11 bases are shared with TRBD1. Germline V CDR1 and CDR2: GTSNPN, SVGIG (reference sequence). CDR3 size: 16 residues. Trimming took 3 bases from V and 5 from J; bases not matched to a gene: 11. Here the CDR3 reads CAWRGWTGGLRETQYF. DNA of the CDR3: TGTGCCTGGAGAGGTTGGACAGGGGGCCTTCGGGAGACCCAGTACTTC. Using reference TRBV30 and TRBJ2-5 for the parts outside the CDR3, the full variable domain is SQTIHQWPATLVQPVGSPLSLECTVEGTSNPNLYWYRQAAGRGLQLLFYSVGIGQISSEVPQNLSASRPQDRQFILSSKKLLLSDSGFYLCAWRGWTGGLRETQYFGPGTRLLVL.

This clonotype was counted a few times. The chain employs TRBV7-9 and TRBJ2-1; TRBD2 aligns across 9 bases. The J segment lost 0 bases and the V segment lost 4 bases, leaving 4 bases of the junction unmatched. Germline V gene sequence: CDR1 SEHNR, CDR2 FQNEAQ (reference sequence). CDR3 length: 16 amino acids. The DNA of the CDR3 is TGTGCCAGCAGCTACGTGACTAGCGGCTCCTACAATGAGCAGTTCTTC. It encodes CASSYVTSGSYNEQFF.

This clonotype was observed a handful of times. V and J are TRBV15 and TRBJ2-7; 8 bases agree with TRBD2. Per germline, CDR1 LNHNV and CDR2 YYDKDF (reference sequence). J gave up 3 bases and V 3 bases, and 16 bases lay outside the gene matches. There are 18 residues in the CDR3. The CDR3 is CATSREAEGAGEFYEQYF. DNA for the CDR3: TGTGCCACCAGCAGGGAGGCGGAGGGAGCGGGAGAGTTCTACGAGCAGTACTTC.

The sample holds one count of this clonotype. The V call is TRBV4-1, the J call TRBJ1-5; a possible D gene is TRBD1 (6 bases). V was pared by 0 bases and J by 6 bases, with 15 bases between. The CDR3 length is 16 residues. In germline, CDR1 is MGHRA, CDR2 YSYEKL. The CDR3 protein is CASSQEAGASFQPQHF. CDR3 nucleotide sequence: TGCGCCAGCAGCCAAGAAGCGGGGGCGTCGTTTCAGCCCCAGCATTTT.

A note on this clonotype: Since a much larger clone is just one base distant, this may be a read error. V is TRBV5-1 and J is TRBJ1-1; D remains ambiguous. CDR3 length: 13 residues. CDR1 and CDR2 (germline): SGHRS, YFSETQ. CDR3 in amino acids: CSSSLDPNTEAFF. Here the CDR3 DNA reads TGCTCCAGCAGCCTAGACCCGAACACTGAAGCTTTCTTT.

This clonotype was seen repeatedly, ten times or more. The chain joins TRBV5-1 to TRBJ2-7; unclear D gene. The CDR3 sequence is 13 residues long. V shed 1 base and J shed 2 bases, with 7 bases lying between them. Germline-derived CDR1 and CDR2 are SGHRS and YFSETQ. The CDR3 sequence is CASSLREAYEQYF. As DNA, the CDR3 is TGCGCCAGCAGCTTGAGGGAAGCCTACGAGCAGTACTTC.

The V call is TRBV3-1, the J call TRBJ1-2; TRBD1 is a possible D gene (6 bases). V shed 3 bases and J shed 4 bases, with 15 bases lying between them. Germline V lookup: CDR1 LGHDT, CDR2 YNNKEL (reference sequence). This CDR3 has 15 residues. The CDR3 loop reads CASSQRGRTLYGYTF. DNA for the CDR3: TGTGCCAGCAGCCAGCGGGGGCGGACACTCTATGGCTACACCTTC.